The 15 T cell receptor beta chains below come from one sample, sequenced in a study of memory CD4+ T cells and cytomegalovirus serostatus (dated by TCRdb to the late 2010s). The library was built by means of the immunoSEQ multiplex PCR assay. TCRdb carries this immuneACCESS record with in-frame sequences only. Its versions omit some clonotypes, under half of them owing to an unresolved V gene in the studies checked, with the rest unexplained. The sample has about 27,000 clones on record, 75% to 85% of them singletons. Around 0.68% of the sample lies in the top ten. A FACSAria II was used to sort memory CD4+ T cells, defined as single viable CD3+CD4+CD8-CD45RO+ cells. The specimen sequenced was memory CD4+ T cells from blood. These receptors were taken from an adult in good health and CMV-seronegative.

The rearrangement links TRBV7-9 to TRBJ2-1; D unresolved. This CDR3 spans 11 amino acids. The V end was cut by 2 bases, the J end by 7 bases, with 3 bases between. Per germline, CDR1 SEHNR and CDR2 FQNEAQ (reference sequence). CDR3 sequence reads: CASSLSNEQFF. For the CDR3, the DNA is TGTGCCAGCAGCTTAAGTAATGAGCAGTTCTTC.

The CDR3 is CASSQRANTGELFF. CDR3 coding DNA: TGTGCCAGCAGCCAAAGAGCGAACACCGGGGAGCTGTTTTTT. The J gene is TRBJ2-2, the V gene TRBV7-2; D call uncertain. The CDR3 sequence is 14 residues long. Trimming took off 5 bases at V and 0 bases at J, with 7 bases between the two ends. Germline V gives CDR1 SGHTA, CDR2 FQGNSA.

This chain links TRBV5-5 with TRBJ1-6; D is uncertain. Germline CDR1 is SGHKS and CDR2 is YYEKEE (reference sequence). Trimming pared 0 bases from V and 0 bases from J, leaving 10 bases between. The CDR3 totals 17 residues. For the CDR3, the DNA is TGTGCCAGCAGCTTGGCCCTCCAAAGCTCCTATAATTCACCCCTCCACTTT. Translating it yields CASSLALQSSYNSPLHF.

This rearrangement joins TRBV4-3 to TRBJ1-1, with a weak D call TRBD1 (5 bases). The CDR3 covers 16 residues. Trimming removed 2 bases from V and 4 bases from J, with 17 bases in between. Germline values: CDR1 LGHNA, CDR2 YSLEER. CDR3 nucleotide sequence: TGCGCCAGCAGCCAACGTCTGACGGGGGGTAGCACTGAAGCTTTCTTT. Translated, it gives CASSQRLTGGSTEAFF.

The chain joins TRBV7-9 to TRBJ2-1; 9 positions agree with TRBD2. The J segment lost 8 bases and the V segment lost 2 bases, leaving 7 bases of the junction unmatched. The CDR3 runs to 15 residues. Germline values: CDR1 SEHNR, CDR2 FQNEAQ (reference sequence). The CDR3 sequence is CASSLKAGGLDEQFF. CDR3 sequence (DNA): TGTGCCAGCAGCTTAAAAGCGGGGGGCCTAGATGAGCAGTTCTTC. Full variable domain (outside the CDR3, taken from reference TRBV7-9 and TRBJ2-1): DTGVSQNPRHKITKRGQNVTFRCDPISEHNRLYWYRQTLGQGPEFLTYFQNEAQLEKSRLLSDRFSAERPKGSFSTLEIQRTEQGDSAMYLCASSLKAGGLDEQFFGPGTRLTVL.

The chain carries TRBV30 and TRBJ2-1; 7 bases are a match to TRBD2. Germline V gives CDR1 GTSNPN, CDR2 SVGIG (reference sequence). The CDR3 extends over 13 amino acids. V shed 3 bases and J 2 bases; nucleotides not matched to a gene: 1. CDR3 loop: CAWSGGTYNEQFF. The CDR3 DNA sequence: TGTGCCTGGAGCGGGGGGACCTACAATGAGCAGTTCTTC.

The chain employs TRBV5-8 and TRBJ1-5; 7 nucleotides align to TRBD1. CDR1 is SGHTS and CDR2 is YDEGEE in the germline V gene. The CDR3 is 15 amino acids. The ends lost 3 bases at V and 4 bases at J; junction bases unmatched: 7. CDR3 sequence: CASSWAGTANQPQHF. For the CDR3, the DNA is TGTGCCAGCAGCTGGGCCGGGACAGCTAATCAGCCCCAGCATTTT. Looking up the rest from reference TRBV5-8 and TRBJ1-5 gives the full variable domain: EAGVTQSPTHLIKTRGQQATLRCSPISGHTSVYWYQQALGLGLQFLLWYDEGEERNRGNFPPRFSGRQFPNYSSELNVNALELEDSALYLCASSWAGTANQPQHFGDGTRLSIL.

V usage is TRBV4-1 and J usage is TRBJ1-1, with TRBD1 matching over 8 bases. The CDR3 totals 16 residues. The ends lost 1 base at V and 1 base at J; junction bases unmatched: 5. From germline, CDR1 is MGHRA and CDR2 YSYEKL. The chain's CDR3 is CASSQGQGQENTEAFF. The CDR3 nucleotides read TGCGCCAGCAGCCAAGGCCAGGGACAGGAGAACACTGAAGCTTTCTTT.

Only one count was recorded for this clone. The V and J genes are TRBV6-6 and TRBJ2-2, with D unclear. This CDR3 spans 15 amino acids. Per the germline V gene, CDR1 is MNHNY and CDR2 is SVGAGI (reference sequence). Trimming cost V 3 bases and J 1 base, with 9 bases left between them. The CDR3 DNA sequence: TGTGCCAGCAGTTATAGGGCCAGGAACACCGGGGAGCTGTTTTTT. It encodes CASSYRARNTGELFF.

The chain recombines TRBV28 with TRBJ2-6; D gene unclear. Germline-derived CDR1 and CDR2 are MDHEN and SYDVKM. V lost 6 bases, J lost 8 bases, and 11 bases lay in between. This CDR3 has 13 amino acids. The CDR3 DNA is TGTGCCAGCAGCCCACCGACAACCAACGTCCTGACTTTC. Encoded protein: CASSPPTTNVLTF.

The CDR3 coding sequence is TGTGCCAGTAGTACGCCGGGACAAAGTAGGTTCGAGCAGTACTTC. Residues: CASSTPGQSRFEQYF. V is TRBV19 and J is TRBJ2-7, with D perhaps matching TRBD1 (6 bases). The ends were cut back, 4 bases at V and 6 bases at J, with 19 bases in the middle. Germline CDR1 reads LNHDA; CDR2 reads SQIVND (reference sequence). This CDR3 contains 15 residues.

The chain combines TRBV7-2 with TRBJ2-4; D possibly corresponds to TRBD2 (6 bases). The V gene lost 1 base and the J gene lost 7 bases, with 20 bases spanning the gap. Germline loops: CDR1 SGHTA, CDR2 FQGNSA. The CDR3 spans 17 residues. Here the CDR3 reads CASSLDMGTFKTNIQYF. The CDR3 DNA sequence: TGTGCCAGCAGCTTAGACATGGGGACTTTTAAAACCAACATTCAGTACTTC.

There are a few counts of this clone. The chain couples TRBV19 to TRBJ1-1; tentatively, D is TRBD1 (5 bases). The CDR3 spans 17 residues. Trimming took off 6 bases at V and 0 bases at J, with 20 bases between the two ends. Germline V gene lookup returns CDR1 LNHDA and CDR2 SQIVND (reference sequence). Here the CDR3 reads CASRSLRAGQVNTEAFF. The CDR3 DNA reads TGTGCCAGTAGATCCTTGAGGGCAGGGCAAGTGAACACTGAAGCTTTCTTT. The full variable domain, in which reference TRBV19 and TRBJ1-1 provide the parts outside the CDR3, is DGGITQSPKYLFRKEGQNVTLSCEQNLNHDAMYWYRQDPGQGLRLIYYSQIVNDFQKGDIAEGYSVSREKKESFPLTVTSAQKNPTAFYLCASRSLRAGQVNTEAFFGQGTRLTVV.

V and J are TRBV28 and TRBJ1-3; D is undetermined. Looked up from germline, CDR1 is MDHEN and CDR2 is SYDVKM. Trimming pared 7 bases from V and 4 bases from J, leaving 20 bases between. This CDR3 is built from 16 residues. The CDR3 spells CASTNAGFRLGNTIYF. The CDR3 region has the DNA TGTGCCAGCACTAATGCGGGGTTCCGATTAGGAAACACCATATATTTT.

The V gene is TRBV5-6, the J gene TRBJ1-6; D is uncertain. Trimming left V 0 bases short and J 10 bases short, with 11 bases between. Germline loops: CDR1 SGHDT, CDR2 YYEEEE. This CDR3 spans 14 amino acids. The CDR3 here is CASSLGFTDSPLHF. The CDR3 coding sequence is TGTGCCAGCAGCTTGGGGTTTACAGACTCACCCCTCCACTTT.